The T cell receptor (beta chain) described here comes from a study of identifying expanded T cells in peripheral blood. The CDR3 is made up of 13 amino acids. Germline trimming cut 4 bases from V and 4 bases from J; bases unmatched to any gene: 1. Germline lookup yields CDR1 MNHEY and CDR2 SMNVEV (reference sequence). Study observations and caveats: Differentially abundant clones: about 1.2 between replicates, about 15 at approximately 14 days, 19 to 20 at four.

Comment on this clone: The antigen remains unidentified.

Measured with immunoSEQ multiplex PCR; TCRdb has only the in-frame clones, and not every one. Of around 81,000 clones in the sample, about 88% are singletons; the top ten hold roughly 4.1%. J is TRBJ1-2 and V is TRBV27, with 9 bases that match TRBD1. The sample was blood. The TCR comes from a person aged 18-69 years in good health. CDR3 sequence: CASSWDRAYGYTF. CDR3 coding DNA: TGTGCCAGCAGTTGGGACAGGGCCTATGGCTACACCTTC.